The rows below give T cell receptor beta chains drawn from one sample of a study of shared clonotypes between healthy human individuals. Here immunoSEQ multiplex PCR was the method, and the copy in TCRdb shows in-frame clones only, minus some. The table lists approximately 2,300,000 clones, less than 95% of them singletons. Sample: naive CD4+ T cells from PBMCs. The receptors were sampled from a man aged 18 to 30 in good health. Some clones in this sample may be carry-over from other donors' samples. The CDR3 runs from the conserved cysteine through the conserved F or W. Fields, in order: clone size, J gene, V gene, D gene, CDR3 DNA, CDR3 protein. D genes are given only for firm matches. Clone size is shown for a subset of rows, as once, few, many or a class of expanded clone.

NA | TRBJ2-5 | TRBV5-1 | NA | TGCGCCAGCAGCGGACGGATACAGGGACACCAAGAGACCCAGTACTTC | CASSGRIQGHQETQYF
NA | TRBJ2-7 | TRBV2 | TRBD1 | TGTGCCAGCGGGGGACAGGTGAACGAGCAGTACTTC | CASGGQVNEQYF
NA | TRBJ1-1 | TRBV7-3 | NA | TGTGCCAGCAGCTTAACCCGGACTGAAGCTTTCTTT | CASSLTRTEAFF
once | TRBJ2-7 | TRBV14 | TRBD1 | TGTGCCAGCAGACCCGCAGGGGGTAGGTCTCGGAACGAGCAGTACTTC | CASRPAGGRSRNEQYF
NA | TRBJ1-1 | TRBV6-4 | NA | TGTGCCAGCAGTACCCGGACGGAGAACACTGAAGCTTTCTTT | CASSTRTENTEAFF
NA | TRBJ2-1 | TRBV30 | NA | TGTGCCTGGAGTGTAACGGGAGCTAGCTATGAGCAGTTCTTC | CAWSVTGASYEQFF
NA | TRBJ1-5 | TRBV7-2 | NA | TGTGCCAGCAGCTCGGAAGGTTCTCAGCCCCAGCATTTT | CASSSEGSQPQHF
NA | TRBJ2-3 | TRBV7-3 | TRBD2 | TGTGCCAGCAGCTCCCCGGGACTAAGAGATACGCAGTATTTT | CASSSPGLRDTQYF
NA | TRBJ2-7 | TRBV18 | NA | TGTGCCAGCTCACCGAGTATGGGGTCCTACGAGCAGTACTTC | CASSPSMGSYEQYF
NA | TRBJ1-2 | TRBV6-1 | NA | TGTGCCAGCACCACGGGGACTAACTATGGCTACACCTTC | CASTTGTNYGYTF
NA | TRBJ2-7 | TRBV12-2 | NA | TGTGCAAGTCGCTTATCGTCCGGGACAGGGGAAGAGTTTCTCTACGAGCAGTACTTC | CASRLSSGTGEEFLYEQYF
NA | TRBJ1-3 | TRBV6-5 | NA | TGTGCCAGCAGCCAGTCAGGAGGAAACACCATATATTTT | CASSQSGGNTIYF
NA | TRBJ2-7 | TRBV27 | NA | TGTGCCAGCAGTTTATCGAGGCGGTCTGGCTCCAAGCAGTACTTC | CASSLSRRSGSKQYF
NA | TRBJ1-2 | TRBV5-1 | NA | TGCGCCAGCAGCTTGGAAGATTGGGTACCTAACTATGGCTACACCTTC | CASSLEDWVPNYGYTF
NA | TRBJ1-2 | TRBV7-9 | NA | TGTGCCAGCAGCTCCGGGGGCAGTGTTTATGGCTACACCTTC | CASSSGGSVYGYTF
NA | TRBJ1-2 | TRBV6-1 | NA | TGTGCCAGCAGTGAAGCAAAGGGCGTCTATGGCTACACCTTC | CASSEAKGVYGYTF
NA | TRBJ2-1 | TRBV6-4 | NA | TGTGCCAGCAGTGACTCGAATAGAAAGCAGTTCTTC | CASSDSNRKQFF
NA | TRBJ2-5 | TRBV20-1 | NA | TGCAGTGCTAGCAGCGAAGAGACCCAGTACTTC | CSASSEETQYF
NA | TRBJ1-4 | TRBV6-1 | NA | TGTGCCAGCAAAGGCCCGACGGCAACTAATGAAAAACTGTTTTTT | CASKGPTATNEKLFF
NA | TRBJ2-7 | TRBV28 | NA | TGTGCCAGCAGCATCCGGACCTACGAGCAGTACTTC | CASSIRTYEQYF
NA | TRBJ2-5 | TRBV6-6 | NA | TGTGCCAGCAGGGTGGGGTCGGAGACCCAGTACTTC | CASRVGSETQYF
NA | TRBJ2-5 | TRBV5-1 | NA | TGCGCCAGCAGCTTGGGAGGGATTCAGGAGACCCAGTACTTC | CASSLGGIQETQYF